The source of this T cell receptor (beta chain) is a study of T cells after yellow fever vaccination. The CDR3 spans 15 residues. The germline V gene has CDR1 SGDLS and CDR2 YYNGEE. The trim removed 5 bases at V and 1 base at J, leaving 7 bases unmatched. Production of TCR cDNA was by 5'RACE template switching, which also added a universal primer site and UMIs. A single record per CDR3 protein comes from TCRdb applying MiXCR to the 5' RACE reads. The sample lists about 350,000 distinct CDR3 sequences; under 15% were seen once. The specimen comprised CD4+ T cells sorted from PBMCs, sampled 15 days after the yellow fever booster vaccination. The source of this sequence is a man aged 18 to 30 who received the YFV17D yellow fever vaccine. The J gene is TRBJ2-3, the V gene TRBV9; 7 bases line up with TRBD2. CDR3 coding DNA: TGTGCCAGCAGTAAGGCGGGAGATGGCACAGATACGCAGTATTTT. It translates to CASSKAGDGTDTQYF.